These 5 T cell receptor beta chains came from one sample sequenced in a study of OX40 agonist ivuxolimab in advanced cancers. Clones were sequenced by immunoSEQ multiplex PCR, and TCRdb holds only the in-frame ones, with some missing. This sample carries about 50,000 clones, 85% to 95% of them seen once, and the ten largest clones take around 25%. The sample consisted of CD4+ or CD8+ T cells sorted from blood, taken in a trial of the OX40 agonist ivuxolimab. Source of these receptors: an adult with an advanced solid tumor such as melanoma, head and neck, liver or kidney cancer.

The chain joins TRBV9 to TRBJ2-2; 9 bases fit TRBD2. V shed 6 bases and J 0 bases; nucleotides not matched to a gene: 9. CDR3 length: 17 amino acids. Germline V lookup: CDR1 SGDLS, CDR2 YYNGEE. Here the CDR3 DNA reads TGTGCCAGCAACTTGGATAGCGGGAGATCGAACACCGGGGAGCTGTTTTTT. Translating it yields CASNLDSGRSNTGELFF.

The chain recombines TRBV19 with TRBJ1-5; unclear D gene. The germline gives CDR1 LNHDA, CDR2 SQIVND (reference sequence). V was shortened by 10 bases and J by 1 base, with 8 bases between the two germline ends. The CDR3 is 12 amino acids. The CDR3 is CATGWSNQPQHF. DNA for the CDR3: TGTGCCACCGGTTGGAGCAATCAGCCCCAGCATTTT. The full variable domain, completed using reference TRBV19 and TRBJ1-5, is DGGITQSPKYLFRKEGQNVTLSCEQNLNHDAMYWYRQDPGQGLRLIYYSQIVNDFQKGDIAEGYSVSREKKESFPLTVTSAQKNPTAFYLCATGWSNQPQHFGDGTRLSIL.

The chain recombines TRBV19 with TRBJ2-2; 11 bases map to TRBD2. CDR1 and CDR2 (germline): LNHDA, SQIVND (reference sequence). The CDR3 runs 14 residues. V gave up 11 bases and J gave up 4 bases; unmatched junction bases: 6. The CDR3 loop is CAVRLAGLTGELFF. CDR3 in DNA: TGTGCCGTCCGACTAGCGGGACTCACCGGGGAGCTGTTTTTT.

The chain employs TRBV6-5 and TRBJ2-1; D might be TRBD1 (6 bases). In germline, CDR1 is MNHEY, CDR2 SVGAGI. The length of the CDR3 is 15 residues. The V gene lost 1 base and the J gene lost 1 base, with 8 bases spanning the gap. CDR3 in amino acids: CASSYFGQSYNEQFF. The CDR3 DNA is TGTGCCAGCAGTTACTTTGGACAGTCCTACAATGAGCAGTTCTTC.

The rearrangement uses TRBV28 and TRBJ2-2, with 13 bases identical to TRBD2. J gave up 7 bases and V 1 base, and 9 bases lay outside the gene matches. The length of the CDR3 is 18 residues. Looked up from germline, CDR1 is MDHEN and CDR2 is SYDVKM. CDR3 sequence reads: CASSLYYRTSGSFGELFF. In DNA form, the CDR3 reads TGTGCCAGCAGTTTATACTATAGGACTAGCGGGAGTTTCGGGGAGCTGTTTTTT.